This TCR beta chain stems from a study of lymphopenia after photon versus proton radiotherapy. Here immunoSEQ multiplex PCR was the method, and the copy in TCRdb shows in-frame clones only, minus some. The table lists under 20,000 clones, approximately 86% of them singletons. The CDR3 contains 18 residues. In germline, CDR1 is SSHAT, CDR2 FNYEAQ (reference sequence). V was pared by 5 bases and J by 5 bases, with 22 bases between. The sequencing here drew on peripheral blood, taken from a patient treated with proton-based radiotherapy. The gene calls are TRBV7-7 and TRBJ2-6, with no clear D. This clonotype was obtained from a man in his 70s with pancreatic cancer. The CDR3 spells CASSPNLKCQSRANVLTF. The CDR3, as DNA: TGTGCCAGCAGCCCCAACCTTAAGTGCCAAAGTCGGGCCAACGTCCTGACTTTC.